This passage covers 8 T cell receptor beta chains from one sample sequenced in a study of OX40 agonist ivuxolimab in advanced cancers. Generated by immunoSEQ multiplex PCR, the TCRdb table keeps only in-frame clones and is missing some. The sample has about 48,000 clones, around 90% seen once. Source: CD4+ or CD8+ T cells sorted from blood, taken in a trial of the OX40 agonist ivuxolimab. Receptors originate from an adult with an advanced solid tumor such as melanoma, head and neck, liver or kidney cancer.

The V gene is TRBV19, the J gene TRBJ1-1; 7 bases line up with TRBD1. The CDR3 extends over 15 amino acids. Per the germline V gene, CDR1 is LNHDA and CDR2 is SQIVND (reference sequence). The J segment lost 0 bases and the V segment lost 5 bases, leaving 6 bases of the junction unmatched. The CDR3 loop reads CASSAGQAMNTEAFF. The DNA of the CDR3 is TGTGCCAGTAGTGCCGGACAGGCGATGAACACTGAAGCTTTCTTT.

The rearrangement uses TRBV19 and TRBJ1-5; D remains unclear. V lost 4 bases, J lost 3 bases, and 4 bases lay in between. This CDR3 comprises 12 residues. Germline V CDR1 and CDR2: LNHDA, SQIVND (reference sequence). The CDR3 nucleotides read TGTGCCAGTAGTAGCACCAATCAGCCCCAGCATTTT. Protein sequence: CASSSTNQPQHF.

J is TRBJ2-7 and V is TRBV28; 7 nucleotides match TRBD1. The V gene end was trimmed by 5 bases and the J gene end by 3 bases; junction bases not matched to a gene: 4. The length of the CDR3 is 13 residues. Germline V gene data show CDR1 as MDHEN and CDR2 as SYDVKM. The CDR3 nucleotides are TGTGCCAGCAGTCGGGACAGAGACTACGAGCAGTACGTC. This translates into CASSRDRDYEQYV.

CDR3 in DNA: TGTGCCAGCAACCTAGACAGGGGGCTTGATCAGCCCCAGCATTTT. Protein sequence: CASNLDRGLDQPQHF. The J gene is TRBJ1-5, the V gene TRBV6-6, with TRBD1 matching over 10 bases. V trimming: 7 bases; J trimming: 5 bases; junction bases outside the gene matches: 8. CDR3 size: 15 residues. CDR1 and CDR2 from the germline V gene are MNHNY and SVGAGI (reference sequence).

CDR3 sequence: CSVEAQRQGYEQFF. The CDR3 bases are TGCAGCGTTGAGGCACAACGACAAGGATATGAGCAGTTCTTC. The V call is TRBV29-1, the J call TRBJ2-1; D not resolved. This CDR3 is 14 amino acids long. Germline lookup yields CDR1 SQVTM and CDR2 ANQGSEA. V shed 3 bases and J shed 8 bases, with 17 bases lying between them.

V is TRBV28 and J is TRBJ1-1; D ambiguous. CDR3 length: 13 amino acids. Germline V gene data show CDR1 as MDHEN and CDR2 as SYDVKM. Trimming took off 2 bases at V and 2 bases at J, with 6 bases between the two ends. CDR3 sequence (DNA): TGTGCCAGCAGTTTAGCAGATAACACTGAAGCTTTCTTT. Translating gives CASSLADNTEAFF.

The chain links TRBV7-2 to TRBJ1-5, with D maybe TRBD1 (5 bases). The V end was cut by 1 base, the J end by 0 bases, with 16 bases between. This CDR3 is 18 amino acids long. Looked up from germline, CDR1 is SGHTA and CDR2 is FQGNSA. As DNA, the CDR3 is TGTGCCAGCAGCTTAGGGGACCGATATAGTTATAGCAATCAGCCCCAGCATTTT. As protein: CASSLGDRYSYSNQPQHF.

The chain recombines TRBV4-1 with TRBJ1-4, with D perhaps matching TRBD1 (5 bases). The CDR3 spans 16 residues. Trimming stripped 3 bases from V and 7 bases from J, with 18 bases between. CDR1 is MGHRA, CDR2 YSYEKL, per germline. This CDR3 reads CASSQVLRGEGEKLFF. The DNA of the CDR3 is TGCGCCAGCAGCCAGGTCCTCCGGGGCGAAGGTGAAAAACTGTTTTTT.